The present T cell receptor (beta chain) was sequenced within a study of T cell responses to AZD1222 COVID-19 vaccine. About the research overall: The analysis combined second doses at about 4 or about 12 weeks. Study-wide findings and caveats: Spike as a whole was targeted by vaccine-associated CD4 TCRs, dominant at 160-218 and 743-854. Breadth and depth of Spike-specific TCRs rose after two AZD1222 doses.

This CDR3 comprises 11 residues. Looked up from germline, CDR1 is LNHDA and CDR2 is SQIVND (reference sequence). V was cut by 7 bases and J by 4 bases, with 8 bases left in between. This clone was observed a single time. Its antigen is not identified. Data came from immunoSEQ multiplex PCR; TCRdb stores just in-frame clones and leaves some out. Among some 100,000 clones, less than 90% were seen once, and the ten largest hold 16%. This TCR was recovered from an adult in good health. This chain links TRBV19 with TRBJ2-7; D may match TRBD1 or TRBD2 (5 bases each). Sequenced material: peripheral blood, taken on day 0 of AZD1222 vaccination. The CDR3 sequence is CASKGEYEQYF. The CDR3 DNA reads as TGTGCCAGTAAAGGGGAGTACGAGCAGTACTTC.